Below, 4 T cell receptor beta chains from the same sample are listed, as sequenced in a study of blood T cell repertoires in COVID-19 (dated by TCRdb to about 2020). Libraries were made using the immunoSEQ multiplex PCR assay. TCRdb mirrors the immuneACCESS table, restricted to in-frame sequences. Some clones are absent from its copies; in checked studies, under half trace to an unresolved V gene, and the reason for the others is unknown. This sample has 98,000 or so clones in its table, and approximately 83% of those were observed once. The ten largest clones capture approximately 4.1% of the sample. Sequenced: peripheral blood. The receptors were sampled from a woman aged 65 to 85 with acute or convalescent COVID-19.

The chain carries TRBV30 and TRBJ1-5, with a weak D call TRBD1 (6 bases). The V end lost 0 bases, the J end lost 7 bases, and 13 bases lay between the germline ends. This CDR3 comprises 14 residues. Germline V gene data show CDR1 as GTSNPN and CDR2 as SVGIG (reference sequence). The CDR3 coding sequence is TGTGCCTGGAGTGTAGGTGGGGGCTCACAGCCCCAGCATTTT. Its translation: CAWSVGGGSQPQHF.

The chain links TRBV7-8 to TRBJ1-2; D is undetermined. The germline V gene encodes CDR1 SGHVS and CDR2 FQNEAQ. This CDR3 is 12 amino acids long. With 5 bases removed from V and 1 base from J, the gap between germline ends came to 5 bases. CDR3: CASSNSNYGYTF. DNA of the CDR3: TGTGCCAGCAGCAATAGTAACTATGGCTACACCTTC.

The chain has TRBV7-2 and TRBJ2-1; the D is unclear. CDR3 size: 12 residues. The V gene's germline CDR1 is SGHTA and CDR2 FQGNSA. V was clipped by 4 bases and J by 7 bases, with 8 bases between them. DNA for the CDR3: TGTGCCAGCAGCTCGTCTAGGAATGAGCAGTTCTTC. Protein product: CASSSSRNEQFF.

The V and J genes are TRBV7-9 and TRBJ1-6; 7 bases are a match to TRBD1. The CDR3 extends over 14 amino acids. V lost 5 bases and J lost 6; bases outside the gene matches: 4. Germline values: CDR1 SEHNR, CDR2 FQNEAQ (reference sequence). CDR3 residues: CASSLGQVNSPLHF. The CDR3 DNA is TGTGCCAGCAGCCTAGGACAGGTTAATTCACCCCTCCACTTT. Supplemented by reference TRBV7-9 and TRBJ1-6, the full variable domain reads DTGVSQNPRHKITKRGQNVTFRCDPISEHNRLYWYRQTLGQGPEFLTYFQNEAQLEKSRLLSDRFSAERPKGSFSTLEIQRTEQGDSAMYLCASSLGQVNSPLHFGNGTRLTVT.